This TCR beta chain comes out of a study of T cell responses to AZD1222 COVID-19 vaccine (dated by TCRdb to the early 2020s). Study-wide context: TCR sequencing covered some 240 trial participants: nearly 210 given two doses of AZD1222 and approximately 25 given two doses of MenACWY control vaccine. Trial participants were enrolled by age into subgroups of 18-55, 56-69 and 70-plus years, and approximately 150, 30 and 60 TCR-sequenced participants, respectively, were included in these subgroups. Results the study describes overall, beyond this receptor: Nearly half of unique spike-specific TCRs reportedly recognized epitopes outside regions mutated in the B.1.351 and B.1.1.7 variants. CD4 TCRs associated with the vaccine covered the entire spike protein, and the dominant responses were in regions 160-218 and 743-854. The 56-69-year group was small, and its depth increase did not reach significance, likely because of low power. Participants were mostly white British, with more females than males. The authors suggested clonal diversity may have been underestimated. Conclusions about previously exposed vaccinees were limited because only six AZD1222 recipients were SARS-CoV-2 seropositive at baseline. Because no day 14 peak-response samples were available, repertoires were characterized only after the peak T cell response. After two AZD1222 doses, spike-specific TCR breadth and depth were significantly higher than at day 0 and than in MenACWY recipients.

The CDR3 regions of human TCRbeta chains were subjected to immunosequencing. As for the authors' bioinformatics: Repertoire TCRs were matched against a reference library of SARS-CoV-2-specific TCRs generated with the MIRA antigen-specificity platform. Breadth meant the fraction of unique TCRs that were SARS-CoV-2-associated, whereas depth meant the fraction of total T cells that were SARS-CoV-2-associated. Using the MIRA data, each spike-specific TCR was assigned both to the spike region to which the TCR was reactive and to a CD4 or CD8 class. Log10-transformed breadth and depth values were compared by one-way ANOVA with Sidak's multiple comparisons tests. The immuneACCESS repertoire file appears here via TCRdb, limited to in-frame rearrangements. These files lack a portion of the clones; in checked studies, under half of the deficit traces to unresolved V genes, and the cause of the others is not known. V and J calls and clone size follow that table, whereas D and trimming were derived from the DNA. This sample holds about 120,000 clones; roughly 88% were observed only once. The ten largest clones capture about 6.5% of the sample.

From a lookup of the germline V gene, CDR1 and CDR2 are SGHTA and FQGNSA. CDR3 length: 14 amino acids, cysteine to phenylalanine. Here the CDR3 DNA is all that survives: 42 bases in frame from base 1. Trimming removed 0 bases from V and 4 bases from J, leaving 4 bases between the germline ends. The time point label on this specimen signifies: about 28 days (+/-7) after the second vaccine dose. AZD1222 recipients whose second dose came at about 4 weeks and those whose second dose came at about 12 weeks were combined into one group, since spike-specific TCR depth and breadth did not differ between the two schedules. The vaccinee samples were drawn from two UK trials, COV001 and COV002, one of which was a single-blind randomized controlled phase 2/3 trial testing AZD1222 (ChAdOx1 nCoV-19) in healthy adults. Trial participant PBMC samples were collected at day 0 and day 28 after the second dose for TCRbeta chain sequencing.

As concerns this clone: Its antigen is unknown. Within one base of it there is no much larger clone, and no base qualities were kept.

This receptor was identified in an adult who received the AZD1222 COVID-19 vaccine. This chain joins TRBV7-2 to TRBJ1-6; the D gene identity is not certain. Sequences were derived from peripheral blood, sampled 28 days after the second AZD1222 dose. The CDR3 protein: CASSLAQYNSPLHF. The DNA reads TGTGCCAGCAGCTTAGCGCAGTATAATTCACCCCTCCACTTT.